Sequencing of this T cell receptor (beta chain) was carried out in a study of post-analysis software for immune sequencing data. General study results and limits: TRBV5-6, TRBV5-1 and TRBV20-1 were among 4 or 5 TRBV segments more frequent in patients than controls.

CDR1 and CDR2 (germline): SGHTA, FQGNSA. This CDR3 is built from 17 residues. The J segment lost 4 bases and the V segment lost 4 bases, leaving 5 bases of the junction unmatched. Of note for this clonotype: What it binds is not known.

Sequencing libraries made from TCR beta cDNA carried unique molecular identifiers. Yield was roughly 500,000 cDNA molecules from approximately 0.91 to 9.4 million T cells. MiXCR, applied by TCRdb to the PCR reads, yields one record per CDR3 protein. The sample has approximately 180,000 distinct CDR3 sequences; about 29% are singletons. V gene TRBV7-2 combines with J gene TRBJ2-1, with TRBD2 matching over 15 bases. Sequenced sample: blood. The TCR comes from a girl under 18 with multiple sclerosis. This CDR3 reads CASSSPGTSGGYNEQFF. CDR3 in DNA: TGTGCCAGCAGCTCCCCAGGGACTAGCGGGGGGTACAATGAGCAGTTCTTC.